Each of the 14 T cell receptor beta chains below was sequenced from the same sample in a study of blood T cell repertoires in COVID-19. Method: immunoSEQ multiplex PCR; TCRdb's copy keeps in-frame clones and lacks some. This sample has around 280,000 clones, with around 89% found just once. The specimen sequenced was PBMCs or T cells enriched from blood (not recorded which). These receptors all stem from a woman aged 18-30 years with acute COVID-19.

CDR3 DNA sequence: TGCGCCAGCAGCAAAGCCCTTCGGTCCGAGCAGTACTTC. This translates into CASSKALRSEQYF. The chain combines TRBV4-3 with TRBJ2-7, with unresolved D. Germline values: CDR1 LGHNA, CDR2 YSLEER. The V end lost 5 bases, the J end lost 6 bases, and 14 bases lay between the germline ends. This CDR3 contains 13 residues.

The V and J genes are TRBV27 and TRBJ1-3; 9 bases match TRBD1. CDR3 length equals 16 residues. The junction had 6 bases not matched to a gene; V was cut back by 3 bases and J by 3 bases. Per the germline V gene, CDR1 is MNHEY and CDR2 is SMNVEV (reference sequence). CDR3: CASSLTGGWSGNTIYF. In nucleotides, the CDR3 is TGTGCCAGCAGTTTGACAGGGGGATGGAGTGGAAACACCATATATTTT.

As concerns this clone: This could be a read error, since a much larger clone is one nucleotide away. The V call is TRBV7-6, the J call TRBJ1-1, with D perhaps TRBD1 (5 bases). The CDR3 loop spans 13 amino acids. Deletions cut 5 bases from V and 1 base from J, with 8 bases between. The germline V gene encodes CDR1 SGHVS and CDR2 FNYEAQ. The CDR3 loop reads CASSRGQNTEAFF. For the CDR3, the DNA is TGTGCCAGCAGCCGAGGACAGAACACTGAAGCTTTCTTT.

V is TRBV19 and J is TRBJ1-6; tentatively, D is TRBD1 (5 bases). The V and J ends lost 6 bases and 5 bases respectively, with 14 bases between them. There are 15 residues in the CDR3. Per germline, CDR1 LNHDA and CDR2 SQIVND (reference sequence). CDR3 coding DNA: TGTGCCAGTAGGTGGAGGGGCGATGATAATTCACCCCTCCACTTT. Translation gives CASRWRGDDNSPLHF.

V and J are TRBV5-1 and TRBJ2-7; the match to TRBD1 covers 9 bases. The CDR3 has 14 amino acids. With 4 bases clipped from V and 5 bases from J, the junction kept 7 bases outside the gene matches. CDR1 and CDR2 from the germline V gene are SGHRS and YFSETQ. The CDR3 nucleotides read TGCGCCAGCAGCCGGGACAGGGTCGGGAACGAGCAGTACTTC. Protein: CASSRDRVGNEQYF.

The V and J genes are TRBV3-1 (or the pseudogene TRBV3-2) and TRBJ1-6; D unresolved. This CDR3 has 15 residues. The germline CDR1 and CDR2 sequences are LGHDT and YNNKEL (reference sequence). V gave up 1 base and J gave up 9 bases, with 13 bases separating them. The CDR3 region is CASSQGAGISSPLHF. The CDR3 coding sequence is TGTGCCAGCAGCCAAGGGGCAGGAATTAGTTCACCCCTCCACTTT.

V usage is TRBV6-5 and J usage is TRBJ1-1; 7 nucleotides agree with TRBD1. Per germline, CDR1 MNHEY and CDR2 SVGAGI. This CDR3 has 13 residues. V shed 7 bases and J 3 bases; nucleotides not matched to a gene: 5. CDR3 sequence (DNA): TGTGCCAGCAATAACAGGGGTTACACTGAAGCTTTCTTT. This codes for CASNNRGYTEAFF.

The chain uses TRBV7-9 and TRBJ1-2; D not certain. Trimming left V 4 bases short and J 6 bases short, with 18 bases between. Germline values: CDR1 SEHNR, CDR2 FQNEAQ (reference sequence). CDR3 length: 15 residues. For the CDR3, the DNA is TGTGCCAGCAGCTCATTAGGTTCCGGGGTTCATGGCTACACCTTC. It is translated as CASSSLGSGVHGYTF. The variable domain in full, with the rest retrieved from reference TRBV7-9 and TRBJ1-2, is DTGVSQNPRHKITKRGQNVTFRCDPISEHNRLYWYRQTLGQGPEFLTYFQNEAQLEKSRLLSDRFSAERPKGSFSTLEIQRTEQGDSAMYLCASSSLGSGVHGYTFGSGTRLTVV.

The J gene is TRBJ2-7, the V gene TRBV9; 7 bases match TRBD1. Germline V gene data show CDR1 as SGDLS and CDR2 as YYNGEE. This CDR3 is built from 16 residues. With V trimmed by 0 bases and J by 1 base, 7 bases remained unmatched. The CDR3 sequence: CASSVGAGTASYEQYF. The CDR3 bases are TGTGCCAGCAGCGTAGGAGCCGGGACAGCTTCCTACGAGCAGTACTTC.

The CDR3 nucleotides are TGCGCCAGCAGCCAAGATAGGACTAGCGCCGTAACCCAAGAGACCCAGTACTTC. It specifies CASSQDRTSAVTQETQYF. The chain carries TRBV4-3 and TRBJ2-5, with 9 bases that match TRBD2. Losses at the gene ends were 0 bases for V and 1 base for J; bases not matched to a gene: 9. This CDR3 contains 18 residues. Germline V gives CDR1 LGHNA, CDR2 YSLEER.

This clone was seen only once. Other DNA sequences from this sample encode an identical CDR3 as well. The V call is TRBV6-5, the J call TRBJ2-1, with TRBD1 matching over 11 bases. V lost 2 bases, J lost 7 bases, and 7 bases stayed unmatched. The germline V gene encodes CDR1 MNHEY and CDR2 SVGAGI. This CDR3 has 16 amino acids. The CDR3, as DNA: TGTGCCAGCAGTTACACTGGACAGGGGGCGCGTAATGAGCAGTTCTTC. Encoded protein: CASSYTGQGARNEQFF.

This clone has a single count. As DNA, the CDR3 is TGTGCCAGCAGTCGAGGATCGGTTGAGCCCCAGCATTTT. Translating gives CASSRGSVEPQHF. The rearrangement uses TRBV2 and TRBJ1-5; D unresolved. V shed 5 bases and J shed 8 bases, with 13 bases lying between them. Germline V lookup: CDR1 SNHLY, CDR2 FYNNEI. There are 13 residues in the CDR3.

This clone was seen a few times. The gene calls are TRBV14 and TRBJ2-7, with D perhaps matching TRBD1 (5 bases). The CDR3 length is 14 residues. Germline V lookup: CDR1 SGHDN, CDR2 FVKESK. V gave up 0 bases and J gave up 2 bases, with 8 bases separating them. The CDR3 spells CASSQDRTPYEQYF. The CDR3 region has the DNA TGTGCCAGCAGCCAAGACAGGACACCCTACGAGCAGTACTTC. The full variable domain, its missing parts supplied by reference TRBV14 and TRBJ2-7, is EAGVTQFPSHSVIEKGQTVTLRCDPISGHDNLYWYRRVMGKEIKFLLHFVKESKQDESGMPNNRFLAERTGGTYSTLKVQPAELEDSGVYFCASSQDRTPYEQYFGPGTRLTVT.

The sample holds a few counts of this clone. V usage is TRBV4-2 and J usage is TRBJ1-2; unclear D gene. Deletions cut 0 bases from V and 8 bases from J, with 13 bases between. The V gene's germline CDR1 is LGHNA and CDR2 YNFKEQ. The CDR3 spans 14 residues. CDR3 DNA: TGTGCCAGCAGCCAAGATTCCGGGGAAGACGGCTACACCTTC. Translation gives CASSQDSGEDGYTF.